This T cell receptor (beta chain) was observed in a study of T cells after yellow fever vaccination. Broader study findings: The secondary response peaked faster, at day 5 versus 15, but was weaker. Among primary-vaccination clones, most reappeared after the booster, at 95% to 96% for CD4 and 85% to 90% for CD8.

One entry per CDR3 protein, called by TCRdb with MiXCR from the 5' RACE reads. The sample has approximately 300,000 distinct CDR3 sequences, 6.8% seen once. This clonotype was counted ten times or more. The target antigen is unknown. CDR1 and CDR2 from the germline V gene are ENHRY and SYGVKD. V was cut by 2 bases and J by 5 bases, with 5 bases left in between. The CDR3 is 12 amino acids. The source material was PBMCs, sampled about 49 days after the first yellow fever vaccination. The receptor was derived from a man between 18 and 29 years old who received the YFV17D yellow fever vaccine. The chain couples TRBV10-3 to TRBJ2-3; D uncertain. In DNA, the CDR3 is TGTGCCATCAGTGAGGCAGAAGATACGCAGTATTTT. This codes for CAISEAEDTQYF.